Ten or more counts support the clone carrying this T cell receptor (beta chain). Its target is not known. Trimming removed 8 bases from V and 10 bases from J; junction bases left unmatched: 3. This CDR3 is built from 12 residues. Germline V CDR1 and CDR2: SNHLY, FYNNEI. This record comes from a study of CD8 T cells in ankylosing spondylitis. The study, taken as a whole, reports: Those disease-linked clones were CD8+; they were also relatively rare in peripheral blood. Matched ankylosing spondylitis synovial fluid reportedly showed significant enrichment of disease-linked clones. A motif in TCR beta, a set of 8 or 9 highly homologous variants, appeared characteristic of ankylosing spondylitis blood.

With molecular barcodes, quantitative 5'-RACE was used to make the TCR beta libraries. TCRdb passed the 5' RACE reads through MiXCR, listing each CDR3 protein once. The sample records fewer than 200,000 distinct CDR3 sequences, about 20% being singletons. This chain links TRBV2 with TRBJ1-6; 9 bases map to TRBD1. The source is a male donor aged 10-35 years with ankylosing spondylitis or in good health (not recorded which). Input material: blood, either unsorted or a sorted T cell fraction (not recorded which). CDR3 in DNA: TGTGCCAGCGGACAGGGGATGTCACCCCTCCACTTT. Translating gives CASGQGMSPLHF.